The source of this T cell receptor beta chain is a study of naive and memory T cell subsets listed by TCRdb under 2017. Regarding the research as a whole: Sorted naive and memory T cell subsets from peripheral blood were analyzed in the study using a UMI-based, open-source pipeline for TCR alpha and beta sequencing. IgG serology results and the functional CMV T cell responses were in complete agreement. RNA was DNase-treated and reverse transcribed with TCR constant-region primers, mostly using SuperScript III. General findings and caveats noted by the study authors: The repertoire findings for the naive and memory subsets could not be validated, as no ground truth was available. Once error correction was done, more than 90% of naive TCR sequences showed up just once, which made the naive abundance distributions much steeper than those of the memory subsets. RNA-based TCR counts may be affected by expression changes linked to T cell activation and differentiation. Gini index rose and Shannon and inverse Simpson diversity fell from naive through CM, EM and EMRA in both CD4 and CD8 cells. The abundance of TCRs followed a power law with an exponent that differed between naive and memory subsets yet stayed consistent across the three individuals. Clonotypes were defined as single alpha or beta chain sequences, not paired alpha/beta receptors.

This clonotype was seen ten or more times. Its antigen has not been determined. No base quality information exists; no much larger clone differs at one position. From the second PCR step on, the TCR alpha and beta chain libraries were amplified in separate reactions. Donor CMV status was determined by IFNgamma production from CD4+ T cells after overnight stimulation of fresh PBMCs with CMV viral lysate. CD4 T cells were positively selected with Miltenyi beads, followed by positive selection of CD8 T cells from the CD4-negative fraction. Cells were stained for CD3, CD4, CD8, CD45RA, CD27 and a live/dead dye and were sorted on a BD Aria II into four subsets based on CD45RA and CD27. A few healthy volunteers provided blood, and the blood of each volunteer was split into CD4 and CD8 T cells and then into four differentiation subsets. Approximately 120 ml of peripheral blood was drawn per donor, and PBMC were isolated by Ficoll-Paque PLUS density-gradient centrifugation. Sorted cells were lysed in RLT buffer, after which RNA was extracted using a Qiagen RNeasy kit and stored at -80 degrees C.

The V end loses 1 base and the J end loses 4 bases, and a stretch of 8 bases separates them. Including the terminal cysteine and phenylalanine, the CDR3 comprises 14 residues. Left in the record is the CDR3 DNA by itself, 42 bases read in frame from the first base. CDR1 and CDR2, per the germline V gene, are SGHNT and YENEEA. Libraries were made using UMI-ligation and nested PCR. The beta constant-region primer was an equimolar mix of two oligonucleotides covering both TRBC1 and TRBC2. A single-stranded oligonucleotide bearing the SP2 primer plus a 12-nucleotide UMI was ligated onto the 3' end of the cDNA by T4 RNA ligase 1. Four rounds of PCR, combining the SP2 primer with nested alpha and beta constant-region primers, were used to amplify the ligated cDNA. Incubation of the ligation reaction was carried out at 16 degrees C for about 19-25 hours. PCR2 was usually performed as a SYBR Green qPCR and halted at a preset threshold so that over-amplification would not occur. Agencourt AMPure XP magnetic beads were used for all purifications after the first. Libraries were quantified by Qubit and checked on a TapeStation, with a main peak expected near 650 bp. Sequencing of the pooled libraries was done on an Illumina MiSeq using v2 2x251 paired-end kits, which typically yielded roughly 0.95-2.3 million reads per sample. Each sample was pooled at 4 nM, and roughly 5-7% PhiX was included to help cluster recognition. Per the authors' processing: V and J genes were assigned to Demultiplexor-processed FASTQ reads by Decombinator through tag matching, with a single base-pair mismatch being allowed. Collapsinator used UMIs to correct both sequencing errors and frequency errors arising from PCR heterogeneity. CDR3Translator translated TCRs and extracted CDR3s from the conserved cysteine to the FGXG phenylalanine, flagging non-productive sequences. Gini, Shannon entropy and inverse Simpson indices were computed after subsampling the repertoires to the same number of UMI-defined TCRs. Clonotype abundance distributions were fitted to a power law by maximum likelihood within the linear range. For one naive CD8 sample, the pipeline and MIGEC produced similar UMI counts, unique TCR numbers and clonal distributions. Repertoires were searched for around 7,000 CMV-associated CDR3 sequences compiled from VDJdb and a published dataset. TCRdb reprocessed the public reads (quality trimming at Q25 with fastp, clone calling with MiXCR) and kept in-frame beta chains. CDR3 protein duplicates are merged, each entry listing the most common genes and DNA. These V and J calls are TCRdb output, not the study's own analysis. Within this sample are some 83,000 distinct CDR3 sequences, with roughly 13% of them counted one time only. The top ten constitute about 0.9% of the sample.

The TCR sequence derives from a human donor in good health. This chain joins TRBV11-3 to TRBJ2-1; 5 matching bases give a weak D call of TRBD2. Sequencing was done on a sample of central memory CD4+ T cells from blood. Sample cell subset or site, as interpreted from the label and publication: central memory, CD45RA- CD27+. CDR3 region: CASSLGGQYNEQFF. At the DNA level, the sequence is TGTGCCAGCAGCTTAGGAGGGCAGTACAATGAGCAGTTCTTC.